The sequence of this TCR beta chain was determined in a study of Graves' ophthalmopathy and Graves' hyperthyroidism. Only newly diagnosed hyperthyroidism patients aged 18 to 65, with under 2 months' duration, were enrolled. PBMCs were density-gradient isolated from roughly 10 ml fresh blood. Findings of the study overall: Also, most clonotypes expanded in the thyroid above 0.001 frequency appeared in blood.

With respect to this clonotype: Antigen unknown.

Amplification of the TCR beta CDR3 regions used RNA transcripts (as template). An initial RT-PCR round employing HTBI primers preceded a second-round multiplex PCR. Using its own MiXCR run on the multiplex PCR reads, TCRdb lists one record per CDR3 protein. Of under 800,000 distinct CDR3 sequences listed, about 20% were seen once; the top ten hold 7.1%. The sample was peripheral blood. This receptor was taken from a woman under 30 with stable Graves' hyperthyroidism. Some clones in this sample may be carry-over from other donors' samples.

In nucleotides, the CDR3 is TGTGCCAGCAGCGTTGAACTAGAACGCCCCACCGGGGAGCTGTTTTTT. Translation gives CASSVELERPTGELFF. The chain joins TRBV9 to TRBJ2-2; TRBD2 is a possible D gene (5 bases). The CDR3 consists of 16 residues. The V gene lost 2 bases and the J gene lost 4 bases, with 15 bases spanning the gap. The V gene's germline CDR1 is SGDLS and CDR2 YYNGEE.